This T cell receptor (beta chain) was recovered during a study of T cell responses to AZD1222 COVID-19 vaccine. Study observations and caveats: Baseline seropositivity occurred in only six AZD1222 recipients.

A single count supports this clone. The antigen remains undetermined. Libraries were prepared by immunoSEQ multiplex PCR; TCRdb keeps only in-frame clonotypes and omits some of them. The data hold approximately 130,000 clones, with around 84% observed a single time. Germline V lookup: CDR1 SGHTA, CDR2 FQGNSA. Trimming removed 1 base at V and 8 bases at J, with 7 bases between. The CDR3 has 12 amino acids. The origin of this receptor is an adult who received the AZD1222 COVID-19 vaccine. The V and J genes are TRBV7-2 and TRBJ2-3; D uncertain. The sample in question was peripheral blood, obtained 28 days after the second AZD1222 dose. CDR3 region: CASSLGPSTQYF. DNA for the CDR3: TGTGCCAGCAGCTTAGGGCCGAGTACGCAGTATTTT. The full variable domain, rest sourced from reference TRBV7-2 and TRBJ2-3, is GAGVSQSPSNKVTEKGKDVELRCDPISGHTALYWYRQSLGQGLEFLIYFQGNSAPDKSGLPSDRFSAERTGGSVSTLTIQRTQQEDSAVYLCASSLGPSTQYFGPGTRLTVL.